This TCR beta chain derives from a study of CD8+ T cells in alopecia areata. Across the whole study: The drug, tofacitinib, lasted 6 to 18 months, followed by 6 months off drug. Study-level results: It was observed that many expanded lesional clones persisted in scalp and blood during tofacitinib.

Per germline, CDR1 LNHDA and CDR2 SQIVND (reference sequence). V was pared by 9 bases and J by 5 bases, with 14 bases between. The CDR3 totals 14 residues. As to this clone: Its antigen is still unknown.

The authors extracted RNA and reverse transcribed it into cDNA as the sequencing template. The protocol was immunoSEQ multiplex PCR, while the TCRdb copy is restricted to in-frame clones and leaves out a portion. This table holds approximately 200,000 clones, 50% to 60% found once. Noted treatment: oral pan-JAK inhibitor, 5-10 mg twice daily. Researchers took lesional scalp punch biopsies and peripheral blood from people who were alopecia areata patients. The sample in question was CD4+ T cells sorted from blood, obtained at week 4, from a patient treated with tofacitinib. The chain combines TRBV19 with TRBJ1-6; tentatively, D is TRBD1 (5 bases). This clonotype was sampled from a human donor with alopecia areata. As DNA, the CDR3 is TGTGCCAGCAACCCGGGACGGGATAATTCACCCCTCCACTTT. This codes for CASNPGRDNSPLHF.